Below, 9 T cell receptor beta chains from the same sample are listed, as sequenced in a study of T cells in Graves' hyperthyroidism and ophthalmopathy. RNA transcripts served as the template for amplifying TCR beta CDR3 regions. First-round RT-PCR targeting the TCR CDR3 was performed with the HTBI primer set. TCRdb reanalysed the multiplex PCR reads using MiXCR and keeps one entry per CDR3 protein. The repertoire holds about 640,000 distinct CDR3 sequences, with roughly 20% as singletons. Sequenced: blood. Receptors originate from a man in his thirties or forties with Graves' ophthalmopathy.

The chain is built from TRBV19 and TRBJ2-6; D is perhaps TRBD2 (6 bases). Deletions cut 7 bases from V and 0 bases from J, with 22 bases between. This CDR3 spans 19 amino acids. The germline V gene has CDR1 LNHDA and CDR2 SQIVND (reference sequence). CDR3 residues: CASTDRRGLPRSGANVLTF. The CDR3 region has the DNA TGTGCCAGTACCGACCGTCGGGGACTGCCTCGCTCTGGGGCCAACGTCCTGACTTTC. Variable domain in full (rest from reference TRBV19 and TRBJ2-6): DGGITQSPKYLFRKEGQNVTLSCEQNLNHDAMYWYRQDPGQGLRLIYYSQIVNDFQKGDIAEGYSVSREKKESFPLTVTSAQKNPTAFYLCASTDRRGLPRSGANVLTFGAGSRLTVL.

This clonotype was picked up many times. The genes are TRBV6-2 or TRBV6-3 and TRBJ2-1; 8 bases match TRBD2. This CDR3 contains 15 residues. Germline loops: CDR1 MNHEY, CDR2 SVGEGT. V shed 1 base and J 5 bases; nucleotides not matched to a gene: 4. For the CDR3, the DNA is TGTGCCAGCAGTTACTTCGGGAGGGGGGACAATGAGCAGTTCTTC. This codes for CASSYFGRGDNEQFF.

This chain connects TRBV6-2 or TRBV6-3 to TRBJ2-1; no reliable D call. This CDR3 region has 14 residues. V lost 7 bases and J lost 8, with 18 bases in between. From germline, CDR1 is MNHEY and CDR2 SVGEGT. This CDR3 reads CASNEKRMLDEQFF. CDR3 sequence (DNA): TGTGCCAGCAATGAGAAAAGAATGTTGGATGAGCAGTTCTTC.

This clonotype has just a few counts. The J gene is TRBJ2-2, the V gene TRBV10-3; TRBD2 matches 12 bases. The CDR3 is 19 residues long. Trimming cost V 5 bases and J 0 bases; bases outside gene matches: 10. Looked up from germline, CDR1 is ENHRY and CDR2 is SYGVKD. The CDR3 region is CAISLWVGLAGTNTGELFF. The CDR3 region has the DNA TGTGCCATCAGTCTCTGGGTTGGACTAGCGGGAACGAACACCGGGGAGCTGTTTTTT.

The chain joins TRBV7-2 to TRBJ2-7; D call uncertain. The V gene's germline CDR1 is SGHTA and CDR2 FQGNSA. This CDR3 contains 17 residues. Trimming left V 0 bases short and J 8 bases short, with 23 bases between. In DNA, the CDR3 is TGTGCCAGCAGCTTAGCGCTCTACTCCTCTCGAGGTGTCCAGCAGTACTTC. This translates into CASSLALYSSRGVQQYF.

J is TRBJ2-7 and V is TRBV15; the match to TRBD2 covers 9 bases. CDR1 and CDR2 from the germline V gene are LNHNV and YYDKDF (reference sequence). This CDR3 contains 15 residues. Unmatched junction bases numbered 1, after V lost 0 bases and J lost 1 base. As DNA, the CDR3 is TGTGCCACCAGCAGAGATAGCGGGAGATCCTACGAGCAGTACTTC. Amino acids: CATSRDSGRSYEQYF.

The chain combines TRBV27 with TRBJ2-7, with TRBD2 identical over 9 bases. The J segment lost 3 bases and the V segment lost 4 bases, leaving 10 bases of the junction unmatched. Per germline, CDR1 MNHEY and CDR2 SMNVEV (reference sequence). The CDR3 length is 16 residues. The CDR3 reads CASSSFLSGRVYEQYF. In nucleotides, the CDR3 is TGTGCCAGCAGTTCGTTCCTTAGCGGGAGAGTCTACGAGCAGTACTTC.

This clonotype turned up a few times. The rearrangement uses TRBV20-1 and TRBJ2-3; 7 positions match TRBD2. The CDR3 totals 18 residues. The V and J ends lost 0 bases and 1 base, in that order; junction bases with no gene match: 13. The germline V gene encodes CDR1 DFQATT and CDR2 SNEGSKA (reference sequence). As DNA, the CDR3 is TGCAGTGCTAGAGATGGCCGGTTGTGGGAGGGAGGCACAGATACGCAGTATTTT. It yields the protein CSARDGRLWEGGTDTQYF.

The V call is TRBV28, the J call TRBJ1-2; the match to TRBD1 covers 8 bases. The J segment lost 4 bases and the V segment lost 7 bases, leaving 8 bases of the junction unmatched. Per germline, CDR1 MDHEN and CDR2 SYDVKM. The CDR3 spans 14 residues. CDR3 coding DNA: TGTGCCAGCATCTCTAGTGGGACAGGCTATGGCTACACCTTC. Its protein product is CASISSGTGYGYTF.